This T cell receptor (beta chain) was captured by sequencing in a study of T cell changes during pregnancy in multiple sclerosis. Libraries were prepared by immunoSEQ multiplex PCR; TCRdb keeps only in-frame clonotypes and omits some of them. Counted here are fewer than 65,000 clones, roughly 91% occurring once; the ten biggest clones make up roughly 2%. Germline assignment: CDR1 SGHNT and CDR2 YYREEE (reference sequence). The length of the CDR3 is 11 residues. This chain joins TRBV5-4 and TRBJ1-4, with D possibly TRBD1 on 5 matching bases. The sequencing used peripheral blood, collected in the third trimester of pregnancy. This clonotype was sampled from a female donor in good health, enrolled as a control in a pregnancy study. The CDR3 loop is CVSGPPVVRFF. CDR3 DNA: TGTGTCTCAGGGCCGCCAGTCGTCCGATTTTTT.